The 8 T cell receptor beta chains given below trace back to one sample, sequenced in a study of OX40 agonist ivuxolimab in advanced cancers. Sequencing was performed with immunoSEQ multiplex PCR; in TCRdb, only in-frame clones are kept and a portion is missing. The table has approximately 67,000 clones, around 82% seen once; the top ten hold less than 9.5%. Sequencing used CD4+ or CD8+ T cells sorted from blood, obtained in a trial of the OX40 agonist ivuxolimab. Every receptor here comes from an adult with an advanced solid tumor such as melanoma, head and neck, liver or kidney cancer.

The J gene is TRBJ2-1, the V gene TRBV27; D may be TRBD2 (5 bases). Germline V gene data show CDR1 as MNHEY and CDR2 as SMNVEV (reference sequence). The CDR3 is made up of 14 amino acids. Between the trimmed V and J ends, which lost 9 bases and 0 bases, there was a span of 12 bases. CDR3 in amino acids: CASSRGSSYNEQFF. The CDR3 bases are TGTGCCAGTAGCCGGGGTAGCTCCTACAATGAGCAGTTCTTC.

This clone has a single count. The chain combines TRBV5-4 with TRBJ2-1; 8 bases match TRBD2. This CDR3 has 16 amino acids. CDR1 and CDR2 from the germline V gene are SGHNT and YYREEE (reference sequence). With V trimmed by 4 bases and J by 9 bases, 15 bases remained unmatched. DNA of the CDR3: TGTGCCAGCAGCCCCCCGGTAGCGGGGAGATTTGGTGAGCAGTTCTTC. This encodes CASSPPVAGRFGEQFF. The whole variable domain, filled in from reference TRBV5-4 and TRBJ2-1, reads ETGVTQSPTHLIKTRGQQVTLRCSSQSGHNTVSWYQQALGQGPQFIFQYYREEENGRGNFPPRFSGLQFPNYSSELNVNALELDDSALYLCASSPPVAGRFGEQFFGPGTRLTVL.

This rearrangement joins TRBV30 to TRBJ1-2, with D possibly matching TRBD1 (5 bases). Germline V gene data show CDR1 as GTSNPN and CDR2 as SVGIG (reference sequence). V was cut by 0 bases and J by 4 bases, with 6 bases left in between. This CDR3 spans 12 amino acids. The CDR3 sequence is CAWSVDSYGYTF. DNA of the CDR3: TGTGCCTGGAGTGTAGACAGCTATGGCTACACCTTC. Variable domain in full (rest from reference TRBV30 and TRBJ1-2): SQTIHQWPATLVQPVGSPLSLECTVEGTSNPNLYWYRQAAGRGLQLLFYSVGIGQISSEVPQNLSASRPQDRQFILSSKKLLLSDSGFYLCAWSVDSYGYTFGSGTRLTVV.

This clone was detected once. The chain uses TRBV10-3 and TRBJ2-7, with 12 bases identical to TRBD2. The CDR3 has 17 amino acids. V gave up 0 bases and J gave up 7 bases; unmatched junction bases: 10. Germline V lookup: CDR1 ENHRY, CDR2 SYGVKD. The CDR3 here is CAISESTRTSGRKEQYF. The CDR3 DNA reads as TGTGCCATCAGTGAGTCGACTCGAACTAGCGGGAGGAAGGAGCAGTACTTC.

This clone has more than one count but fewer than ten. The chain combines TRBV19 with TRBJ1-2; D is possibly TRBD1 (5 bases). This CDR3 contains 12 residues. The V and J ends lost 2 bases and 8 bases respectively, with 9 bases between them. Germline V gene lookup returns CDR1 LNHDA and CDR2 SQIVND (reference sequence). The CDR3 DNA reads as TGTGCCAGTAGTATACAGGGATCAGGCTACACCTTC. Translating gives CASSIQGSGYTF.

This clone appeared a single time. V usage is TRBV2 and J usage is TRBJ2-1; 7 bases agree with TRBD1. The CDR3 has 14 amino acids. Germline loops: CDR1 SNHLY, CDR2 FYNNEI. After removal of 4 bases from V and 8 bases from J, the junction contained 8 bases not matched to a gene. This chain's CDR3 is CASSALQGSDEQFF. The CDR3 region has the DNA TGTGCCAGCAGTGCCTTACAGGGGTCCGATGAGCAGTTCTTC.

This chain joins TRBV11-3 and TRBJ2-1; D is tentatively TRBD1 or TRBD2 (5 bases each). The V and J ends lost 5 bases and 5 bases respectively, with 10 bases between them. The CDR3 totals 13 residues. Looked up from germline, CDR1 is SGHNT and CDR2 is YENEEA. This CDR3 is CASSLGRDNEQFF. The CDR3 bases are TGTGCCAGCAGCCTGGGACGGGACAATGAGCAGTTCTTC.

The rearrangement links TRBV6-5 to TRBJ2-7; 10 bases agree with TRBD1. Losses at the gene ends were 6 bases for V and 5 bases for J; bases not matched to a gene: 4. CDR1 MNHEY and CDR2 SVGAGI come from the germline V gene. There are 13 residues in the CDR3. The CDR3 is CASRPGQGDEQYV. The CDR3 DNA reads TGTGCCAGCAGACCTGGACAGGGGGACGAGCAGTACGTC.